This T cell receptor beta chain stems from a study of T cell responses to AZD1222 COVID-19 vaccine. Overall study context: Analysis merged second doses at about 4 or about 12 weeks.

The method was immunoSEQ multiplex PCR; TCRdb's version includes in-frame clones alone and lacks a portion of them. There are 140,000 to 150,000 clones in the sample; about 93% occur only once, and less than 6.5% lies in the top ten. Study findings and constraints: Donor demographics were predominantly white British with a female majority; clonal diversity may be underestimated. Elevations in Spike-specific TCR breadth and depth followed administration of two AZD1222 doses. Nearly half of spike-specific TCRs reportedly target unmutated variant regions.

Per the germline V gene, CDR1 is SGHNT and CDR2 is YYREEE (reference sequence). V was clipped by 3 bases and J by 4 bases, with 14 bases between them. The CDR3 contains 14 residues. Comment on this clone: No antigen is known for it.

The sequences come from peripheral blood, collected on day 0 of AZD1222 vaccination. This sequence joins TRBV5-4 and TRBJ2-7; D remains unclear. The receptor comes from an adult in good health. Here the CDR3 DNA reads TGTGCCAGCAGCTACTCGGGCCCCAGTTACGAGCAGTACTTC. This encodes CASSYSGPSYEQYF.